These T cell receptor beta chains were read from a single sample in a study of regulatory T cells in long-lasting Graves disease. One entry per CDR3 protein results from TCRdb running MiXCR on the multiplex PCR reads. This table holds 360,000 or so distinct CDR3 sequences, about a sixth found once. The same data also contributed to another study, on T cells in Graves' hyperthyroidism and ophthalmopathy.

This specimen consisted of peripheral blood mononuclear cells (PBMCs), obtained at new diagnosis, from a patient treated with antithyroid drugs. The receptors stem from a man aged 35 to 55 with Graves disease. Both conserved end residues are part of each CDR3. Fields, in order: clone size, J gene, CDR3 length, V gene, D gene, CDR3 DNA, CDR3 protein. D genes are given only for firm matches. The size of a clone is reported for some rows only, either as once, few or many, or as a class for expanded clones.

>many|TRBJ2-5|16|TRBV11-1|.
TGTGCCAGCAGCCTCCACAGTGGGACCGACCAAGAGACCCAGTACTTC
CASSLHSGTDQETQYF
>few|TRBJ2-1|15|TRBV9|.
TGTGCCAGCAGGCCAACAGGGTTCTCCTACAATGAGCAGTTCTTC
CASRPTGFSYNEQFF
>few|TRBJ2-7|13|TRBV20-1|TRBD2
TGCAGTGCTAGCCGGACTAGCGGGAACGAGCAGTACTTC
CSASRTSGNEQYF
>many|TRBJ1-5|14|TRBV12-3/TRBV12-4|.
TGTGCCAGCAGTCCACAGGGAATCAATCAGCCCCAGCATTTT
CASSPQGINQPQHF
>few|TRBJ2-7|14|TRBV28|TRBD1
TGTGCCAGCAGTTTGGGACAGGGGTTGCAAGAGCAGTACTTC
CASSLGQGLQEQYF
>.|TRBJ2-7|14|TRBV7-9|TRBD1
TGTGCCAGCAGCTCTCCGGGACAGGGGACCGAGCAGTACTTC
CASSSPGQGTEQYF
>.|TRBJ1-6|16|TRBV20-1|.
TGCAGTGCTAGAGTACCGGGGCCCCTTTCCGATTCACCCCTCCACTTT
CSARVPGPLSDSPLHF
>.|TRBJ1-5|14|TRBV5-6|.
TGTGCCAGCAGCCCAAGACCCTCTAATCAGCCCCAGCATTTT
CASSPRPSNQPQHF
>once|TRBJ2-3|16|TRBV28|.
TGTGCCAGCAGCCCTATTCGGGGGCAACGCACAGATACGCAGTATTTT
CASSPIRGQRTDTQYF
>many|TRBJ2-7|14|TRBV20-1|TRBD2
TGCAGTGCTAGAGAGCGGGGGGCCGGATACGAGCAGTACTTC
CSARERGAGYEQYF
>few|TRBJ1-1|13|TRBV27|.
TGTGCCAGCAGTTTGTCGCGCGCGGGCGTCGCTTTCTTT
CASSLSRAGVAFF
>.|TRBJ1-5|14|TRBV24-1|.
TGTGCCACCAGTGACCCACAGGTAAATCAGCCCCAGCATTTT
CATSDPQVNQPQHF
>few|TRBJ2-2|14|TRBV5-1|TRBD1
TGCGCCAGCAGCATGGGACAGCCCACCGGGGAGCTGTTTTTT
CASSMGQPTGELFF
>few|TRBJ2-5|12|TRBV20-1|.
TGCAGTGCCCAAGACGGCCCGGAGACCCAGTACTTC
CSAQDGPETQYF
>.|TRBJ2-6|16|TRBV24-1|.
TGTGCCACCAGTGACCCCGCAGCGGTTGGGGCCAACGTCCTGACTTTC
CATSDPAAVGANVLTF
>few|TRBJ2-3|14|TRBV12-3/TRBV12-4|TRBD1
TGTGCCAGCCGACACAGGGGGAGCACAGATACGCAGTATTTT
CASRHRGSTDTQYF
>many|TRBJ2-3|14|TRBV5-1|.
TGCGCCAGCAGCTTTCAACCCCGCACAGATACGCAGTATTTT
CASSFQPRTDTQYF
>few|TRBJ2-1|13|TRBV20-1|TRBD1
TGCAGTGCTAGATACGGGACAGGGCTTGAGCAGTTCTTC
CSARYGTGLEQFF
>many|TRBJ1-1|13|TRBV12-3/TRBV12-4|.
TGTGCCAGCAGGGACCCCGGAGACACTGAAGCTTTCTTT
CASRDPGDTEAFF
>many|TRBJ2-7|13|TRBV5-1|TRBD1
TGCGCCAGCAGCACGGGACAGGGCGTCGAGCAGTACTTC
CASSTGQGVEQYF
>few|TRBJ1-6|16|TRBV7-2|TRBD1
TGTGCCAGCAGCCAGCTGCCCGGGACAGAAAATTCACCCCTCCACTTT
CASSQLPGTENSPLHF
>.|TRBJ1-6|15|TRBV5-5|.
TGTGCCAGCAGCTTGGGTACAGGGACAAATTCACCCCTCCACTTT
CASSLGTGTNSPLHF
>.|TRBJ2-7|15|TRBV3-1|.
TGTGCCAGCAGCCAAGATCCCTTGGCTGCCAACCTGCAGTACTTC
CASSQDPLAANLQYF
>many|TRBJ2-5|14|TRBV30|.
TGTGCCTGGAGCATCCCAGGCGGCGCGGAGACCCAGTACTTC
CAWSIPGGAETQYF
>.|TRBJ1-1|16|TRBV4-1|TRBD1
TGCGCCAGCAGCCTTATAATACTCGGGACAGGGGATGAAGCTTTCTTT
CASSLIILGTGDEAFF
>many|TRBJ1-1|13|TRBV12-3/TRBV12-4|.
TGTGCCAGCAGCCTAATCGGGGGTGCCCAAGCTTTCTTT
CASSLIGGAQAFF
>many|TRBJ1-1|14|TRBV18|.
TGTGCCAGCTCACAGTTACGGAAGGACACTGAAGCTTTCTTT
CASSQLRKDTEAFF
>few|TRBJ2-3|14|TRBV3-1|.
TGTGCCAGCAGCCGAGGGAGCGGGACAGATACGCAGTATTTT
CASSRGSGTDTQYF
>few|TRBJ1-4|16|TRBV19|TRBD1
TGTGCCAGTAGTCCGCGGACAGGGGGGAATAATGAAAAACTGTTTTTT
CASSPRTGGNNEKLFF
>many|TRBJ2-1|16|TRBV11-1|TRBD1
TGTGCCAGCAGCTCCACTTCCGGACAGGGGAGTTATGAGCAGTTCTTC
CASSSTSGQGSYEQFF
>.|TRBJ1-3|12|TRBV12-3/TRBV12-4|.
TGTGCCTGCAAGGGAAACGGAAACACCATATATTTT
CACKGNGNTIYF
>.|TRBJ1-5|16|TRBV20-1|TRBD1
TGCAGTGCGACACAGGGGGCGAAAGATAGGGCGCAGCCCCAGCATTTT
CSATQGAKDRAQPQHF
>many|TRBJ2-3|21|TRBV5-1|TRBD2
TGCGCCAGCAGCTTGGTGTTGGGTTCGGCGCGGGGGTCCCAAGCCACAGATACGCAGTATTTT
CASSLVLGSARGSQATDTQYF
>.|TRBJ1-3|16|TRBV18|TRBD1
TGTGCCAGCTCACCACCGGGACAGGTCTCTGGAAACACCATATATTTT
CASSPPGQVSGNTIYF
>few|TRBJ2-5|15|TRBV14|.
TGTGCCAGCAGCCAAGTCGGGGAGGACAAAGAGACCCAGTACTTC
CASSQVGEDKETQYF
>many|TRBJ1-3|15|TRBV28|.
TGTGCCAGCAGTTCCCCGCCCCCGGGAGGCCACACCATATATTTT
CASSSPPPGGHTIYF
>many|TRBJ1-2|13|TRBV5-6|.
TGTGCCAGCAGCTTTATGAGTAGAGTGTTCTACACCTTC
CASSFMSRVFYTF
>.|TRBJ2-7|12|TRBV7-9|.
TGTGCCTCGAAGGGCACCTCCTACGAGCAGTACTTC
CASKGTSYEQYF
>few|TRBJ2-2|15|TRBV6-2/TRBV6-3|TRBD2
TGTGCCAGCACCACGGGAGGTTTAAACACCGGGGAGCTGTTTTTT
CASTTGGLNTGELFF
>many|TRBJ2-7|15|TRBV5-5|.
TGTGCCAGCAGCCGAACAGGGTCTGGGTTCAGCGAGCAGTACTTC
CASSRTGSGFSEQYF
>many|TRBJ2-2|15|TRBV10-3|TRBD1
TGTGCCATCAGTGACGGCGACAGGGACGCCGGGGAGCTGTTTTTT
CAISDGDRDAGELFF
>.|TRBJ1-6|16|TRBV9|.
TGTGCCAGCAGCACTCACCGGGAGGCGGGTAGTTCACCCCTCCACTTT
CASSTHREAGSSPLHF
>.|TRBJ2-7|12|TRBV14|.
TGTGCCAGCAGCCAAGAAAGGCCCACGCGGTACTTC
CASSQERPTRYF
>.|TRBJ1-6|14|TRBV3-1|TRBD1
TGTGCCAGCAGCGCAGGACAGGCGAGGTCACCCCTCCACTTT
CASSAGQARSPLHF
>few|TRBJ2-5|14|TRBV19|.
TGTGCCAGTAGTATACTGGGGGGCAGTCAGACCCAGTACTTC
CASSILGGSQTQYF
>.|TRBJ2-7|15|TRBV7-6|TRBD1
TGTGCCAGCAGCTTCTCGGGACAGGGAGTGTACGAGCAGTACTTC
CASSFSGQGVYEQYF
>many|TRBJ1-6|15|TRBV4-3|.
TGCGCCAGCAGCCAAGTGCGGGGAAGCAATTCACCCCTCCACTTT
CASSQVRGSNSPLHF
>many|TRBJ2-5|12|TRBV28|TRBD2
TGTGCCAGCAGTTCAGGACTAGCGGCCTTGTACTTC
CASSSGLAALYF